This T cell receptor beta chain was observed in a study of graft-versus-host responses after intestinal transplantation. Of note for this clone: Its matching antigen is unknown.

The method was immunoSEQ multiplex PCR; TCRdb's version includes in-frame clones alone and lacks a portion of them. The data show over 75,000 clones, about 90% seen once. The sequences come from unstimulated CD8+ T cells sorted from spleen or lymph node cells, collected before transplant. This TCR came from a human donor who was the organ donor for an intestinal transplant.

CDR3 sequence (DNA): TGTGCCAGCAGCTTTTTGGGACTGCAAGAGACCCAGTACTTC. It translates to CASSFLGLQETQYF. The V call is TRBV11-3, the J call TRBJ2-5, with a possible D match to TRBD2 (6 bases). Trimming stripped 3 bases from V and 2 bases from J, with 10 bases between. In germline, CDR1 is SGHNT, CDR2 YENEEA. The CDR3 is 14 amino acids.